Below, 31 T cell receptor beta chains from the same sample are listed, as sequenced in a study of spatial heterogeneity in lung cancer. Points from the study as a whole: Counts that tracked tumor mutation counts were those of expanded intratumoral alpha and beta TCRs.

From the 5' RACE reads, TCRdb called clonotypes with MiXCR, one entry per CDR3 protein. The table lists 41 distinct CDR3 sequences. Antigens of these TCRs are unknown. The sample's time point: sample taken at primary tumor resection. The sample here was lung tumor tissue, taken at surgery. The receptor source for this set is a male donor with early-stage non-small cell lung cancer.

Comment on this clonotype: With the library built for alpha chains, this beta chain is off target and its frequency is not meaningful. This chain connects TRBV9 to TRBJ2-5; weak D call: TRBD2 (6 bases). CDR1 is SGDLS, CDR2 YYNGEE, per germline. V was cut by 2 bases and J by 7 bases, with 15 bases left in between. The CDR3 totals 14 residues. The CDR3 DNA reads as TGTGCCAGCAGCGTTCTCCCCGAGGAGGGGACCCAGTACTTC. This translates into CASSVLPEEGTQYF.

This clonotype is labeled hyperexpanded. This beta chain represents an off-target read in a library built for alpha chains; its size is of limited meaning. The J gene is TRBJ2-3, the V gene TRBV11-2; TRBD2 agrees at 7 bases. Trimming cost V 5 bases and J 2 bases; bases outside gene matches: 10. Germline CDR1 reads SGHAT; CDR2 reads FQNNGV. CDR3 length: 16 residues. CDR3 sequence: CASSPTRTRNTDTQYF. The CDR3 region has the DNA TGTGCCAGCAGCCCTACCCGGACTAGAAACACAGATACGCAGTATTTT.

For this clonotype: A library made for alpha chains picked up this beta chain off target, so its size means little. V is TRBV3-1 and J is TRBJ1-1; maybe TRBD1 (6 bases). Germline lookup yields CDR1 LGHDT and CDR2 YNNKEL (reference sequence). This CDR3 is built from 15 residues. V lost 4 bases to trimming and J lost 2 bases, with 14 bases between them. As DNA, the CDR3 is TGTGCCAGCAGCCCGGGGGGGGCGGGAAACACTGAAGCTTTCTTT. Its translation: CASSPGGAGNTEAFF.

Comments on this clonotype: The library was prepared for alpha chains; this beta chain is a stray read, so its frequency means little. J is TRBJ2-1 and V is TRBV27, with D possibly being TRBD2 (5 bases). This CDR3 spans 14 amino acids. V shed 3 bases and J shed 4 bases, with 10 bases lying between them. Germline assignment: CDR1 MNHEY and CDR2 SMNVEV (reference sequence). CDR3 coding DNA: TGTGCCAGCAGTTTTCCGGGGAAGTACAATGAGCAGTTCTTC. It codes for CASSFPGKYNEQFF.

This clonotype rates as hyperexpanded (1% or more). This beta chain is off target for a library built for alpha chains, so its abundance means little. V is TRBV28 and J is TRBJ2-3, with 10 bases fitting TRBD2. The CDR3 covers 15 residues. With V trimmed by 6 bases and J by 0 bases, 3 bases remained unmatched. The germline V gene has CDR1 MDHEN and CDR2 SYDVKM. In DNA, the CDR3 is TGTGCCAGCAGGCTACTAGCGGGGAGCACAGATACGCAGTATTTT. This encodes CASRLLAGSTDTQYF.

A remark on this clonotype: Since it is a stray read in a library aimed at alpha chains, this beta chain has a size that is not meaningful. The genes are TRBV20-1 and TRBJ2-7, with D possibly being TRBD1 (6 bases). Per the germline V gene, CDR1 is DFQATT and CDR2 is SNEGSKA (reference sequence). V lost 2 bases and J 7 bases, leaving 12 bases between the germline ends. CDR3 size: 12 residues. The CDR3 sequence is CSARLDSLEQYF. CDR3 DNA: TGCAGTGCTAGATTGGACAGTTTGGAGCAGTACTTC.

With regard to this clonotype: Since it is a stray read in a library aimed at alpha chains, this beta chain has a size that is not meaningful. V usage is TRBV13 and J usage is TRBJ1-2, with D uncertain. The CDR3 extends over 12 amino acids. Germline CDR1 reads PRHDT; CDR2 reads FYEKMQ (reference sequence). The V gene lost 0 bases and the J gene lost 4 bases, with 3 bases spanning the gap. In DNA form, the CDR3 reads TGTGCCAGCAGCTTAGGCAGCTATGGCTACACCTTC. Translation: CASSLGSYGYTF. Full variable domain (outside the CDR3, taken from reference TRBV13 and TRBJ1-2): AAGVIQSPRHLIKEKRETATLKCYPIPRHDTVYWYQQGPGQDPQFLISFYEKMQSDKGSIPDRFSAQQFSDYHSELNMSSLELGDSALYFCASSLGSYGYTFGSGTRLTVV.

Details on this clonotype: This beta chain appears as a stray read in a library generated for alpha chains; its size is not informative. The chain uses TRBV7-2 and TRBJ2-6, with 11 bases fitting TRBD1. With V trimmed by 3 bases and J by 4 bases, 5 bases remained unmatched. From germline, CDR1 is SGHTA and CDR2 FQGNSA. This CDR3 contains 17 residues. CDR3: CASSFGQGAPGANVLTF. CDR3 sequence (DNA): TGTGCCAGCAGCTTCGGACAGGGGGCGCCCGGGGCCAACGTCCTGACTTTC.

This clonotype was seen a handful of times. The size of this beta chain means little, since it is a stray read in a library made for alpha chains. V is TRBV20-1 and J is TRBJ2-5; 11 bases fit TRBD2. The CDR3 extends over 15 amino acids. The V gene end was trimmed by 4 bases and the J gene end by 1 base; junction bases not matched to a gene: 5. CDR1 is DFQATT and CDR2 is SNEGSKA in the germline V gene (reference sequence). The CDR3 loop is CSAKNLAGGQETQYF. CDR3 bases: TGCAGTGCTAAAAATCTAGCGGGAGGCCAAGAGACCCAGTACTTC.

By share, this clonotype counts as hyperexpanded. This beta chain represents an off-target read in a library built for alpha chains; its size is of limited meaning. The chain employs TRBV11-1 and TRBJ2-3; possibly TRBD1 for D (6 bases). This CDR3 is 16 amino acids long. Trimming removed 1 base at V and 1 base at J, with 12 bases between. CDR1 and CDR2 from the germline V gene are SGHAT and FQDESV (reference sequence). CDR3 residues: CASSLEGRQGTDTQYF. In DNA form, the CDR3 reads TGTGCCAGCAGCTTAGAGGGACGACAGGGCACAGATACGCAGTATTTT. Together with reference TRBV11-1 and TRBJ2-3, the CDR3 gives the full variable domain: EAEVAQSPRYKITEKSQAVAFWCDPISGHATLYWYRQILGQGPELLVQFQDESVVDDSQLPKDRFSAERLKGVDSTLKIQPAELGDSAMYLCASSLEGRQGTDTQYFGPGTRLTVL.

With respect to this clonotype: A much larger clone differs by one base, so this may be a read error. This beta chain lies outside the target of a library built for alpha chains; its clone size means little. The chain joins TRBV6-5 to TRBJ2-7, with D possibly being TRBD2 (6 bases). Trimming removed 0 bases at V and 6 bases at J, with 9 bases between. Germline CDR1 reads MNHEY; CDR2 reads SVGAGI. This CDR3 has 13 amino acids. In DNA form, the CDR3 reads TGTGCCAGCAGTTACTCGGAGGGGTCCGAGCAGTACTTC. This sequence encodes CASSYSEGSEQYF.

Remarks on this clonotype: The junction and the germline gene differ at one end; a read error may be behind it. This beta chain lies outside the target of a library built for alpha chains; its clone size means little. The chain links TRBV23-1 to TRBJ2-4, with 7 bases matching TRBD2. TRBV23-1 falls under the ORF class, with uncertain function. This CDR3 region has 12 residues. DNA for the CDR3: TGCGCCAGCAGTCTGGGATTCGGGGGGAAGGCCTTC. Translating it yields CASSLGFGGKAF.

This clonotype counts as hyperexpanded (1% or more). This beta chain is a stray read from a library made for alpha chains; its abundance is not meaningful. The chain couples TRBV4-3 to TRBJ2-7, with a tentative D call TRBD1 (5 bases). Trimming shortened V by 0 bases and J by 2 bases, and 11 bases separated the two germline ends. Germline values: CDR1 LGHNA, CDR2 YSLEER. This CDR3 has 15 amino acids. CDR3 DNA sequence: TGCGCCAGCAGCCAAGATCGACAGCCAGCCTACGAGCAGTACTTC. Its translation: CASSQDRQPAYEQYF.

As regards this clonotype: With the library built for alpha chains, this beta chain is off target and its frequency is not meaningful. The chain has TRBV4-1 and TRBJ2-5, with no clear D. V was shortened by 0 bases and J by 4 bases, with 9 bases between the two germline ends. Germline V gene sequence: CDR1 MGHRA, CDR2 YSYEKL. The CDR3 is made up of 14 amino acids. CDR3 loop: CASSQDTVRETQYF. CDR3 nucleotides: TGCGCCAGCAGCCAAGATACAGTGAGAGAGACCCAGTACTTC.

This clonotype showed up just a few times. This beta chain came through as a stray read in a library set up for alpha chains, and its size says little. The V and J genes are TRBV29-1 and TRBJ2-2, with a weak D call TRBD2 (5 bases). Trimming pared 7 bases from V and 5 bases from J, leaving 11 bases between. The CDR3 is made up of 12 amino acids. Germline loops: CDR1 SQVTM, CDR2 ANQGSEA. CDR3: CSARGLTGELFF. CDR3 bases: TGCAGCGCCCGAGGGTTAACCGGGGAGCTGTTTTTT.

With regard to this clonotype: A single base separates this from a much larger clone, so it may be a read error. This beta chain lies outside the target of a library built for alpha chains; its clone size means little. V is TRBV20-1 and J is TRBJ2-7; D perhaps matches TRBD1 (6 bases). V was shortened by 6 bases and J by 2 bases, with 11 bases between the two germline ends. Germline CDR1 DFQATT, CDR2 SNEGSKA (reference sequence). The CDR3 sequence is 12 residues long. The CDR3 DNA is TGCAGTGCGGATGACAGGCCCTACGAGCAGTACTTC. Amino acid sequence: CSADDRPYEQYF.

By proportion, this clonotype is hyperexpanded. This beta chain appears as a stray read in a library generated for alpha chains; its size is not informative. The genes are TRBV20-1 and TRBJ2-7; a weak D match, TRBD1 (6 bases). Deletions cut 6 bases from V and 2 bases from J, with 11 bases between. The CDR3 sequence is 12 residues long. Germline CDR1 reads DFQATT; CDR2 reads SNEGSKA (reference sequence). CDR3 amino acids: CSAGDRPYEQYF. CDR3 DNA sequence: TGCAGTGCGGGTGACAGGCCCTACGAGCAGTACTTC.

In its sample, this clonotype was seen a few times. This beta chain turned up in a library designed for alpha chains; as an off-target read, its abundance says little. This rearrangement joins TRBV2 to TRBJ2-3, with D perhaps matching TRBD1 or TRBD2 (5 bases each). The V and J ends lost 7 bases and 2 bases respectively, with 13 bases between them. This CDR3 has 14 amino acids. The germline gives CDR1 SNHLY, CDR2 FYNNEI. CDR3 sequence: CASTRGLYTDTQYF. The CDR3 nucleotides read TGTGCCAGCACCCGGGGCCTATACACAGATACGCAGTATTTT.

In its sample, this clonotype ranks as hyperexpanded. Within a library made for alpha chains, this beta chain is off target, and its count is uninformative. The rearrangement uses TRBV6-5 and TRBJ2-7; weak D call: TRBD1 (5 bases). There are 13 residues in the CDR3. Trimming removed 0 bases from V and 6 bases from J, with 9 bases in between. Germline V gene lookup returns CDR1 MNHEY and CDR2 SVGAGI. This CDR3 is CASSYSKGSEQYF. For the CDR3, the DNA is TGTGCCAGCAGTTACTCGAAGGGGTCCGAGCAGTACTTC.

With regard to this clonotype: A library made for alpha chains picked up this beta chain off target, so its size means little. V usage is TRBV6-5 and J usage is TRBJ1-1; tentatively, D is TRBD1 (5 bases). There are 13 residues in the CDR3. Trimming removed 7 bases from V and 2 bases from J, with 11 bases in between. Per the germline V gene, CDR1 is MNHEY and CDR2 is SVGAGI. CDR3 loop: CASTSGINTEAFF. The CDR3 DNA sequence: TGTGCCAGCACATCAGGGATCAACACTGAAGCTTTCTTT.

This clonotype was counted a few times. A library made for alpha chains picked up this beta chain off target, so its size means little. The gene calls are TRBV6-5 and TRBJ2-7, with 9 bases lining up with TRBD2. The CDR3 is 15 amino acids. V gave up 2 bases and J gave up 6 bases; unmatched junction bases: 8. The germline V gene has CDR1 MNHEY and CDR2 SVGAGI. The CDR3 coding sequence is TGTGCCAGCAGTTACGGCGGGGGGGCCGGCGGCGAGCAGTACTTC. It is translated as CASSYGGGAGGEQYF.

This clonotype was recorded a few times. This beta chain turned up in a library designed for alpha chains; as an off-target read, its abundance says little. The chain recombines TRBV24-1 with TRBJ2-2, with a weak D call TRBD2 (5 bases). V lost 5 bases and J lost 3, with 9 bases in between. Germline loops: CDR1 KGHDR, CDR2 SFDVKD. The CDR3 extends over 14 amino acids. The CDR3 nucleotides are TGTGCCACCAGTGCGGCGGGCTACACCGGGGAGCTGTTTTTT. It is translated as CATSAAGYTGELFF.

About this clonotype: Because the library targeted alpha chains, this beta chain is an off-target read whose size means little. V is TRBV12-3 or TRBV12-4 and J is TRBJ2-5, with 9 bases fitting TRBD2. V dropped 5 bases and J dropped 5; count of bases not matched to a gene: 6. The CDR3 sequence is 14 residues long. CDR3 residues: CASSLSGRRETQYF. In nucleotides, the CDR3 is TGTGCCAGCAGTCTCAGCGGGAGGCGGGAGACCCAGTACTTC.

By share, this clonotype counts as hyperexpanded. This beta chain is an off-target read within a library intended for alpha chains, so its frequency means little. The chain links TRBV29-1 to TRBJ2-1; 10 nucleotides agree with TRBD2. This CDR3 comprises 17 residues. Germline-derived CDR1 and CDR2 are SQVTM and ANQGSEA. Trimming cost V 6 bases and J 0 bases; bases outside gene matches: 11. In nucleotides, the CDR3 is TGCAGCGTAGAGGGCTCCCCTAGCGGGAGCTCCTACAATGAGCAGTTCTTC. It translates to CSVEGSPSGSSYNEQFF.

This clonotype was seen only a few times. This beta chain is an unintended read in a library built for alpha chains; its size means little. The chain links TRBV7-8 to TRBJ2-5; no reliable D call. The CDR3 consists of 15 residues. CDR1 is SGHVS and CDR2 is FQNEAQ in the germline V gene. Trimming stripped 8 bases from V and 3 bases from J, with 19 bases between. CDR3 loop: CASGTYSDAEETQYF. CDR3 DNA sequence: TGTGCCAGCGGTACCTACTCTGACGCCGAAGAGACCCAGTACTTC.

In the case of this clonotype: This beta chain lies outside the target of a library built for alpha chains; its clone size means little. The V gene is TRBV28, the J gene TRBJ2-3; D unresolved. The CDR3 totals 13 residues. The ends were cut back, 5 bases at V and 3 bases at J, with 9 bases in the middle. Looked up from germline, CDR1 is MDHEN and CDR2 is SYDVKM. As DNA, the CDR3 is TGTGCCAGCAGTACCCCAGGTACAGATACGCAGTATTTT. This gives the protein CASSTPGTDTQYF.

This clonotype was observed a few times. The library was designed around alpha chains, so this beta chain is a stray read whose abundance carries little weight. The genes are TRBV12-3 or TRBV12-4 and TRBJ2-3; perhaps TRBD2 as D (6 bases). The ends were cut back, 7 bases at V and 6 bases at J, with 8 bases in the middle. The CDR3 extends over 11 amino acids. CDR3 amino acids: CASTAGDTQYF. The CDR3 DNA follows: TGTGCCAGCACTGCGGGGGATACGCAGTATTTT.

This clonotype came up a few times. This beta chain was picked up by a library intended for alpha chains and is off target, so its count carries little meaning. V is TRBV12-3 or TRBV12-4 and J is TRBJ1-1; D call uncertain. The length of the CDR3 is 12 residues. V lost 3 bases, J lost 1 base, and 3 bases lay in between. CDR3 sequence (DNA): TGTGCCAGCAGTTTGGGGAACACTGAAGCTTTCTTT. Its translation is CASSLGNTEAFF.

In its sample, this clonotype ranks as hyperexpanded (1% or more). This beta chain slipped into a library made for alpha chains as a stray read, so its size is not meaningful. This chain connects TRBV28 to TRBJ2-7; 11 nucleotides agree with TRBD1. CDR3 length: 15 amino acids. V gave up 5 bases and J gave up 5 bases; unmatched junction bases: 8. CDR1 and CDR2 from the germline V gene are MDHEN and SYDVKM. The CDR3 is CASSPPGQGVDEQYF. The CDR3 region has the DNA TGTGCCAGCAGTCCCCCGGGACAGGGGGTTGACGAGCAGTACTTC.

The sample holds a few counts of this clonotype. With the library built for alpha chains, this beta chain is off target and its frequency is not meaningful. V usage is TRBV6-5 and J usage is TRBJ1-1, with D possibly TRBD1 on 5 matching bases. The CDR3 is 16 amino acids. V lost 10 bases, J lost 2 bases, and 23 bases lay in between. Looked up from germline, CDR1 is MNHEY and CDR2 is SVGAGI. The CDR3 DNA reads TGTGCCATCGACAAAGGAGCACGGGGCCCTAACACTGAAGCTTTCTTT. It encodes CAIDKGARGPNTEAFF.

Points on this clonotype: The library was prepared for alpha chains; this beta chain is a stray read, so its frequency means little. The CDR3 DNA reads TGCGCCAGCAGCATGGGTTCCGAGGGGACCGGGGAGCTGTTTTTT. Its protein is CASSMGSEGTGELFF. V and J are TRBV5-1 and TRBJ2-2; D tentatively reads TRBD1 or TRBD2 (5 bases each). The germline V gene encodes CDR1 SGHRS and CDR2 YFSETQ. CDR3 length: 15 amino acids. V was clipped by 4 bases and J by 5 bases, with 15 bases between them.